The clone carrying this T cell receptor (beta chain) was observed a single time. The sample is drawn from a study of blood T cell repertoires in COVID-19. Study information: Whether acute or convalescent, the COVID-19 samples came from the United States, Italy and Spain.

The data were produced by immunoSEQ multiplex PCR, yet TCRdb's version contains in-frame clones alone and is incomplete. The sample holds 140,000 to 150,000 clones; around four fifths are singletons and the top ten take under 3%. The source material was peripheral blood. The origin of this receptor is a woman between 35 and 50 years old with active or convalescent COVID-19.

CDR3 DNA sequence: TGTGCCAGCAGCTTGGGGCAAGCGAGTTCACCCCTCCACTTT. Its translation is CASSLGQASSPLHF. J is TRBJ1-6 and V is TRBV7-6; D is perhaps TRBD1 (5 bases). The germline V and J ends were trimmed by 3 bases and 9 bases, with 12 bases remaining between them. The length of the CDR3 is 14 residues. Germline values: CDR1 SGHVS, CDR2 FNYEAQ.